This T cell receptor beta chain was captured in a study of monozygotic twins with cystic fibrosis. In regard to this clone: The antigen remains unidentified.

Here immunoSEQ multiplex PCR was the method, and the copy in TCRdb shows in-frame clones only, minus some. The sample contains 15,000 to 20,000 clones, over 95% of which appear only once. Whole-study findings and limits: Monozygotic CF twins shared more identical nucleotide clonotypes than unrelated patients.

CDR1 is LNHDA, CDR2 SQIVND, per germline (reference sequence). V was pared by 5 bases and J by 2 bases, with 6 bases between. The CDR3 sequence is 12 residues long. Material: blood. This TCR was sampled from a girl aged 2-10 years with cystic fibrosis. The V gene is TRBV19, the J gene TRBJ1-2; unclear D gene. Written as DNA, the CDR3 is TGTGCCAGTAGTCCGGACAACTATGGCTACACCTTC. This sequence encodes CASSPDNYGYTF.